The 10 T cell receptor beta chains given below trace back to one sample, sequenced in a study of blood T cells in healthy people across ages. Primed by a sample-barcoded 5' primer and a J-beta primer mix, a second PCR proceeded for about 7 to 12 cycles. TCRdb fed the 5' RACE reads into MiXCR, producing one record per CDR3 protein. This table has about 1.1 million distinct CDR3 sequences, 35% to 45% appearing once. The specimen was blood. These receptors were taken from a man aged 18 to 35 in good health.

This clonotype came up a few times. The CDR3 DNA reads TGTGCCAGCAACCTGACAGACCCACGGAGCAATCAGCCCCAGCATTTT. It specifies CASNLTDPRSNQPQHF. The chain is built from TRBV12-3 or TRBV12-4 and TRBJ1-5; possible D gene TRBD1, 5 bases. The germline V and J ends were trimmed by 7 bases and 1 base, with 17 bases remaining between them. The CDR3 loop spans 16 amino acids.

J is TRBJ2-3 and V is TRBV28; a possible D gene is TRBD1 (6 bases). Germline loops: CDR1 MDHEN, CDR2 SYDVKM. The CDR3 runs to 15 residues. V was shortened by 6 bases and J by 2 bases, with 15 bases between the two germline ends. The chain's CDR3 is CASSPGRGPTDTQYF. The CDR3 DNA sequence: TGTGCCAGCAGCCCCGGCAGGGGCCCCACAGATACGCAGTATTTT.

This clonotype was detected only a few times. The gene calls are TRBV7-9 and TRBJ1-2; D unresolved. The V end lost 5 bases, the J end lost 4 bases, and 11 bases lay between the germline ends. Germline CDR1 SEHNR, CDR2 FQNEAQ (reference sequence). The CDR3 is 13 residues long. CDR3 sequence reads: CASSGFRAYGYTF. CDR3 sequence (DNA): TGTGCCAGCAGCGGTTTTAGGGCCTATGGCTACACCTTC.

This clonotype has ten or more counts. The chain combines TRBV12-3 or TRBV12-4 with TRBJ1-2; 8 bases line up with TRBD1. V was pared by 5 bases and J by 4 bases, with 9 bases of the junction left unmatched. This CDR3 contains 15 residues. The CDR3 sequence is CASSLGTGRAYGYTF. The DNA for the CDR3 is TGTGCCAGCAGTCTTGGGACAGGACGTGCCTATGGCTACACCTTC.

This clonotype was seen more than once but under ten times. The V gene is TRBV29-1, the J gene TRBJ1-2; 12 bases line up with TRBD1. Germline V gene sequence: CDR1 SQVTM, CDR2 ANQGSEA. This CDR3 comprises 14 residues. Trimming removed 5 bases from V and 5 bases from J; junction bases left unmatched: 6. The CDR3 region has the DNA TGCAGCGTTCGTGAGGGACAGGGGGCTTATGGCTACACCTTC. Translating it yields CSVREGQGAYGYTF.

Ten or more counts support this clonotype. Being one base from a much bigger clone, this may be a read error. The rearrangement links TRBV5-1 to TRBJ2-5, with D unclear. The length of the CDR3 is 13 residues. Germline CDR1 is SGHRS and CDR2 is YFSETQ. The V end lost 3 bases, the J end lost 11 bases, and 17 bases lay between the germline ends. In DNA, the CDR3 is TGCGCCAGCAGCTGCCCTGGTGCAAATGAGCAGTACTTC. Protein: CASSCPGANEQYF.

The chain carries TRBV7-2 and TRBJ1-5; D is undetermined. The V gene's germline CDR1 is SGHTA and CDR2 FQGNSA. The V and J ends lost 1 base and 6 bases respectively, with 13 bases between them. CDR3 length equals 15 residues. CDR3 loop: CASSLVGDTGQPQHF. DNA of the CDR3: TGTGCCAGCAGCTTAGTTGGGGATACGGGTCAGCCCCAGCATTTT.

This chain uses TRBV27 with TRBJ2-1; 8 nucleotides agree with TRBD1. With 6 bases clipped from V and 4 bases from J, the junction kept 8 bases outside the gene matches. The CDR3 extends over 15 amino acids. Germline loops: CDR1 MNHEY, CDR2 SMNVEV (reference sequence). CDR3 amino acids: CASSRTGGYYNEQFF. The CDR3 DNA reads TGTGCCAGCAGCCGAACAGGGGGGTATTACAATGAGCAGTTCTTC.

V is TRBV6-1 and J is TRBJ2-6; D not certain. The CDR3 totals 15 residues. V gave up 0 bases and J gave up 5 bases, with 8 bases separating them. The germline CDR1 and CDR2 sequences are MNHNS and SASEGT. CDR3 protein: CASSEAVQWANVLTF. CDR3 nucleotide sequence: TGTGCCAGCAGTGAAGCGGTGCAGTGGGCCAACGTCCTGACTTTC.

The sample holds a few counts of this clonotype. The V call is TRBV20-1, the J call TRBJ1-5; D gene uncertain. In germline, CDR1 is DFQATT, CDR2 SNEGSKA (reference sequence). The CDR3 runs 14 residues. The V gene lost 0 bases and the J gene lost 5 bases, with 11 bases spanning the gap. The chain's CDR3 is CSARDLPAYQPQHF. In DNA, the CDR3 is TGCAGTGCTAGAGATCTGCCAGCTTATCAGCCCCAGCATTTT.